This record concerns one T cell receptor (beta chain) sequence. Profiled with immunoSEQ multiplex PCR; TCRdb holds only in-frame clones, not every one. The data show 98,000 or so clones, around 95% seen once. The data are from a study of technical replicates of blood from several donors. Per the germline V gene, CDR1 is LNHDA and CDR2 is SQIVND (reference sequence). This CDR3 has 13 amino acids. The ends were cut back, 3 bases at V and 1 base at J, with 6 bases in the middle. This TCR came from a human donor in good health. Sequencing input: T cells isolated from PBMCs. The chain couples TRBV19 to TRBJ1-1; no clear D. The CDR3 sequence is CASSIQENTEAFF. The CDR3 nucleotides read TGTGCCAGTAGTATTCAGGAGAACACTGAAGCTTTCTTT.